These 14 T cell receptor beta chains were all obtained from the same sample, sequenced in a study of glioma-infiltrating T cells listed by TCRdb under 2016. The instrument was an Illumina MiSeq. TCR alpha and beta CDR3 regions were amplified with the iRepertoire nested amplicon-rescue multiplex PCR (arm-PCR) platform from RNA. The public sequencing data were trimmed at Q25 with fastp and processed into clonotypes with MiXCR by TCRdb, which kept only in-frame beta chains. Identical CDR3 protein sequences are pooled into one entry, listed with their most common genes and DNA. The sample has around 350,000 distinct CDR3 sequences on record, less than 50% of them singletons. Jointly, the top ten make up around 11% of the sample. The sequencing input was glioma tissue, nonneoplastic brain tissue, or PBMCs (not recorded which). The receptors here all came from a human donor with low-grade glioma or glioblastoma, undergoing nonglioma brain surgery, or in good health (not recorded which).

Comments on this clonotype: This clone may be a read error of a much larger clone one base away. The chain carries TRBV7-2 and TRBJ2-5; D tentatively reads TRBD1 or TRBD2 (6 bases each). In germline, CDR1 is SGHTA, CDR2 FQGNSA. This CDR3 has 14 amino acids. CDR3 in amino acids: CASSRGGSQETEYF. CDR3 sequence (DNA): TGTGCCAGCAGCCGAGGGGGGTCACAAGAGACCGAGTACTTC.

This clonotype has only a few counts. V usage is TRBV15 and J usage is TRBJ1-2; D uncertain. The CDR3 runs to 15 residues. V was trimmed by 0 bases and J by 5 bases, leaving 13 bases between them. The V gene's germline CDR1 is LNHNV and CDR2 YYDKDF (reference sequence). CDR3 sequence: CATSRDYASEYGYTF. For the CDR3, the DNA is TGTGCCACCAGCAGAGATTACGCTTCCGAATATGGCTACACCTTC.

This clonotype has only a few counts. V usage is TRBV6-1 and J usage is TRBJ1-2, with D possibly matching TRBD1 (5 bases). Between the trimmed V and J ends, which lost 2 bases and 3 bases, there was a span of 10 bases. CDR3 length equals 14 residues. Germline loops: CDR1 MNHNS, CDR2 SASEGT. This chain's CDR3 is CASSETGTDYGYTF. CDR3 DNA sequence: TGTGCCAGCAGTGAAACGGGGACCGACTATGGCTACACCTTC.

As to this clonotype: A much bigger clone sits one base away, suggesting this may be a read error. The chain combines TRBV6-9 with TRBJ1-1, with D perhaps TRBD1 (5 bases). Trimming took off 4 bases at V and 1 base at J, with 10 bases between the two ends. Germline V gene data show CDR1 as MNHGY and CDR2 as SVAAGI. CDR3 size: 14 residues. This CDR3 reads CASSLLTANTEAFF. The CDR3 DNA follows: TGTGCCAGCAGTTTGTTGACAGCGAACACTGAAGCTTTCTTT.

J is TRBJ2-7 and V is TRBV3-1; D might be TRBD1 or TRBD2, each matching 6 bases. CDR1 LGHDT and CDR2 YNNKEL come from the germline V gene (reference sequence). V was trimmed by 8 bases and J by 1 base, leaving 12 bases between them. The length of the CDR3 is 13 residues. CDR3 region: CASSRGGSYEQYF. The CDR3 DNA reads TGTGCCAGCTCGAGAGGGGGGTCCTACGAGCAGTACTTC.

The rearrangement uses TRBV12-3 or TRBV12-4 and TRBJ2-5; a possible D gene is TRBD1 (5 bases). Trimming stripped 6 bases from V and 2 bases from J, with 13 bases between. The CDR3 is made up of 14 amino acids. The CDR3 sequence: CASSLYDSQETQYF. The CDR3 coding sequence is TGTGCCAGCAGCTTATACGACAGTCAAGAGACCCAGTACTTC.

On this clonotype itself: One base away lies a much larger clone, so this may be a sequencing read error. This chain joins TRBV6-5 and TRBJ2-3; 8 positions agree with TRBD2. This CDR3 has 17 residues. Germline CDR1 and CDR2: MNHEY and SVGAGI. J gave up 0 bases and V 6 bases, and 11 bases lay outside the gene matches. The CDR3 DNA is TGTGCCAGCAGGCCAACTAGCGGAAGAAGTAGCACAGATACGCAGTATTTT. This encodes CASRPTSGRSSTDTQYF.

The chain carries TRBV6-6 and TRBJ1-5; the D is unclear. The V gene's germline CDR1 is MNHNY and CDR2 SVGAGI (reference sequence). CDR3 length: 15 residues. The V end was cut by 7 bases, the J end by 7 bases, with 20 bases between. This CDR3 reads CASNYDQTFSQPQHF. The DNA of the CDR3 is TGTGCCAGCAACTACGACCAGACCTTCAGCCAGCCCCAGCATTTT.

With respect to this clonotype: A clone one base away is much larger, so this may be a read error. The rearrangement joins TRBV6-6 to TRBJ2-3, with a weak D call TRBD1 (5 bases). The V gene lost 4 bases and the J gene lost 4 bases, with 21 bases spanning the gap. The CDR3 is 17 residues long. From germline, CDR1 is MNHNY and CDR2 SVGAGI (reference sequence). This CDR3 is CASSLTRVGAPPDTQYF. Written as DNA, the CDR3 is TGTGCCAGCAGTTTAACCAGGGTAGGGGCGCCCCCAGATACGCAGTATTTT.

The table lists this clonotype with a few counts. For the CDR3, the DNA is TGTGCCACCAGCAGATCAAGGGGACTAGCGGGAGGGTACGAGCAGTACTTC. Translation: CATSRSRGLAGGYEQYF. The chain carries TRBV15 and TRBJ2-7; 16 positions match TRBD2. The J segment lost 4 bases and the V segment lost 2 bases, leaving 5 bases of the junction unmatched. CDR1 and CDR2 from the germline V gene are LNHNV and YYDKDF (reference sequence). The CDR3 length is 17 residues.

The rearrangement joins TRBV20-1 to TRBJ2-3, with TRBD1 matching 12 bases. Germline CDR1 DFQATT, CDR2 SNEGSKA (reference sequence). This CDR3 is built from 14 residues. Trimming cost V 4 bases and J 6 bases; bases outside gene matches: 5. The CDR3 sequence is CSANRDRGLDTQYF. The CDR3 bases are TGCAGTGCTAACCGGGACAGGGGGCTGGATACGCAGTATTTT.

This clonotype was picked up many times. V gene TRBV27 combines with J gene TRBJ2-2; TRBD2 matches 10 bases. The CDR3 extends over 14 amino acids. The germline V gene encodes CDR1 MNHEY and CDR2 SMNVEV (reference sequence). The J segment lost 4 bases and the V segment lost 6 bases, leaving 2 bases of the junction unmatched. The CDR3 region is CASSLAGGTGELFF. The CDR3 region has the DNA TGTGCCAGCAGCTTAGCGGGGGGCACCGGGGAGCTGTTTTTT.

The chain carries TRBV4-1 and TRBJ1-2, with D uncertain. Germline CDR1 is MGHRA and CDR2 is YSYEKL. The V end lost 0 bases, the J end lost 4 bases, and 21 bases lay between the germline ends. The CDR3 is 18 residues long. CDR3 in DNA: TGCGCCAGCAGCCAAGATAAACTTGGTCACACGAACGCCTATGGCTACACCTTC. Amino acids: CASSQDKLGHTNAYGYTF.

The sample holds a few counts of this clonotype. This rearrangement joins TRBV6-1 to TRBJ2-7, with 9 bases matching TRBD2. Germline V lookup: CDR1 MNHNS, CDR2 SASEGT. This CDR3 has 15 residues. J lost 3 bases, V lost 5 bases, and 8 bases had no gene match. The CDR3 DNA follows: TGTGCCAGCAGTCCACCGGGACTAGCTCTCTACGAGCAGTACTTC. It yields the protein CASSPPGLALYEQYF.